There are a few counts of the clone carrying this T cell receptor beta chain. Its antigen is as yet unknown. V lost 2 bases to trimming and J lost 6 bases, with 15 bases between them. The CDR3 is 15 amino acids. From germline, CDR1 is MNHEY and CDR2 SVGEGT. The data were obtained in a study of T-cell memory formation after mild COVID-19. Using constant-segment primers, 5'RACE produced TCR alpha and TCR beta cDNA libraries carrying sample barcodes and UMIs. One entry per CDR3 protein, called by TCRdb with MiXCR from the 5' RACE reads. The data contain about 470,000 distinct CDR3 sequences, 15% to 20% of them singletons. The study's findings and limits: Confirmation of SARS-CoV-2 specificity was lacking for second-wave clones peaking day 37. Pre-infection memory contained some responding clones, which suggested that cross-reactive memory had joined. Largely, contracting CD4+ clones fell within CM and EM, and contracting CD8+ clones within EMRA.

The sample taken for sequencing was PBMCs or a T cell subset sorted from them (not recorded which). The TCR comes from an adult woman who had mild COVID-19 (a few samples of this study predate the infection). Cell type and time point are not known. The chain links TRBV6-2 or TRBV6-3 to TRBJ2-3; no definite D call. The CDR3 protein is CASSYLSPQGDTQYF. The CDR3 nucleotides read TGTGCCAGCAGTTACCTTAGCCCACAAGGGGATACGCAGTATTTT.